One sample yielded the 13 T cell receptor beta chains listed below, sequenced in a study of OX40 agonist ivuxolimab in advanced cancers. Assay: immunoSEQ multiplex PCR; the TCRdb copy retains only in-frame clones and omits some. The sample lists under 20,000 clones; roughly 80% were seen once. Sample: CD4+ or CD8+ T cells sorted from blood, taken in a trial of the OX40 agonist ivuxolimab. The receptors stem from an adult with an advanced solid tumor such as melanoma, head and neck, liver or kidney cancer.

This clone was detected only once. The rearrangement joins TRBV2 to TRBJ2-2; 10 bases fit TRBD1. CDR1 and CDR2 from the germline V gene are SNHLY and FYNNEI. V trimming: 8 bases; J trimming: 6 bases; junction bases outside the gene matches: 9. This CDR3 has 15 residues. The CDR3 protein is CASSTDRGMAGELFF. CDR3 bases: TGTGCCAGCTCCACGGACAGGGGGATGGCCGGGGAGCTGTTTTTT.

This clone came up a few times. The rearrangement uses TRBV7-8 and TRBJ1-1; no firm D call. This CDR3 has 15 residues. CDR1 SGHVS and CDR2 FQNEAQ come from the germline V gene. V was pared by 4 bases and J by 0 bases, with 12 bases between. The CDR3 spells CASSYPMGMNTEAFF. The CDR3 DNA is TGTGCCAGCAGCTACCCGATGGGGATGAACACTGAAGCTTTCTTT.

The rearrangement joins TRBV11-2 to TRBJ2-7, with 7 bases identical to TRBD1. With 4 bases clipped from V and 6 bases from J, the junction kept 12 bases outside the gene matches. The V gene's germline CDR1 is SGHAT and CDR2 FQNNGV. The CDR3 runs 15 residues. The DNA of the CDR3 is TGTGCCAGCAGCTCGTTGACAGGGCGACCCTTCGAGCAGTACTTC. Amino acids: CASSSLTGRPFEQYF.

This clone was recorded a few times. The chain has TRBV9 and TRBJ2-7; unclear D gene. The CDR3 sequence is 13 residues long. Germline CDR1 is SGDLS and CDR2 is YYNGEE. The V gene lost 0 bases and the J gene lost 7 bases, with 11 bases spanning the gap. The CDR3 loop reads CASSVVSNGEQYF. As DNA, the CDR3 is TGTGCCAGCAGCGTAGTCTCCAACGGGGAGCAGTACTTC.

V usage is TRBV15 and J usage is TRBJ2-1; maybe TRBD2 (5 bases). The germline CDR1 and CDR2 sequences are LNHNV and YYDKDF (reference sequence). This CDR3 contains 15 residues. Trimming took 5 bases from V and 5 from J, leaving 16 bases between them. The CDR3 is CATSRRSLADNEQFF. The CDR3 DNA reads TGTGCCACCAGCCGGAGGTCGCTAGCCGACAATGAGCAGTTCTTC. Looking up the rest from reference TRBV15 and TRBJ2-1 gives the full variable domain: DAMVIQNPRYQVTQFGKPVTLSCSQTLNHNVMYWYQQKSSQAPKLLFHYYDKDFNNEADTPDNFQSRRPNTSFCFLDIRSPGLGDTAMYLCATSRRSLADNEQFFGPGTRLTVL.

The chain recombines TRBV9 with TRBJ1-5; TRBD1 matches at 7 bases. The CDR3 is made up of 13 amino acids. V trimming: 5 bases; J trimming: 9 bases; junction bases outside the gene matches: 8. Germline CDR1 is SGDLS and CDR2 is YYNGEE. CDR3 in DNA: TGTGCCAGCAGTGACAGGGAGGTCAGGCCCCAGCATTTT. Its translation is CASSDREVRPQHF.

The chain couples TRBV27 to TRBJ2-5; D could derive from TRBD1 or TRBD2 (6 bases each). V was pared by 5 bases and J by 5 bases, with 18 bases between. Germline V lookup: CDR1 MNHEY, CDR2 SMNVEV (reference sequence). The CDR3 runs to 15 residues. The CDR3 loop reads CASSPGGGMGETQYF. CDR3 nucleotides: TGTGCCAGCAGTCCAGGAGGGGGTATGGGGGAGACCCAGTACTTC.

The chain is built from TRBV5-1 and TRBJ1-1, with D unclear. Germline V gene data show CDR1 as SGHRS and CDR2 as YFSETQ. The V end was cut by 0 bases, the J end by 4 bases, with 13 bases between. The CDR3 sequence is 15 residues long. CDR3 DNA sequence: TGCGCCAGCAGCTTGGGTTATATGGGAGGCACTGAAGCTTTCTTT. Its protein product is CASSLGYMGGTEAFF.

As concerns this clone: Compared with germline, one end of the junction differs, possibly owing to a read error. The V and J genes are TRBV5-3 and TRBJ2-1; D may be TRBD2 (5 bases). TRBV5-3 is marked as an open reading frame, function uncertain. The CDR3 covers 13 residues. CDR3 in amino acids: CASSLVGVDEQFF. CDR3 coding DNA: TGTGCCAGCAGCTTGGTCGGGGTTGATGAGCAGTTCTTC.

Notes on this clone: An end of the junction differs from the germline gene, which may be a read error. This chain uses TRBV27 with TRBJ2-1, with TRBD2 matching over 7 bases. This CDR3 spans 14 amino acids. Germline V lookup: CDR1 MNHEY, CDR2 SMNVEV (reference sequence). The CDR3 region has the DNA TGTGCCGGCAGTCCGGGGACTACCTACAATGAGCAGTTCTTC. This gives the protein CAGSPGTTYNEQFF.

The chain has TRBV11-2 and TRBJ2-7, with 9 nucleotides matching TRBD2. The germline CDR1 and CDR2 sequences are SGHAT and FQNNGV. CDR3 length equals 16 residues. V dropped 0 bases and J dropped 1; count of bases not matched to a gene: 4. The CDR3: CASSLDPSGTSYEQYF. CDR3 sequence (DNA): TGTGCCAGCAGCTTAGATCCTAGCGGGACTTCCTACGAGCAGTACTTC.

As DNA, the CDR3 is TGTGCCAGCAGCCTTTGGGGGGATCCTAATGAAAAACTGTTTTTT. Translating it yields CASSLWGDPNEKLFF. V gene TRBV9 combines with J gene TRBJ1-4; the D gene is possibly TRBD1 (5 bases). V was pared by 4 bases and J by 3 bases, with 13 bases between. The CDR3 runs 15 residues. Per the germline V gene, CDR1 is SGDLS and CDR2 is YYNGEE.

The chain carries TRBV9 and TRBJ2-3; 8 bases match TRBD2. The CDR3 consists of 16 residues. Germline lookup yields CDR1 SGDLS and CDR2 YYNGEE. The V segment lost 4 bases and the J segment 3 bases; nucleotides outside the gene matches: 10. This CDR3 is CASSPDGREVTDTQYF. The DNA for the CDR3 is TGTGCCAGCAGCCCAGACGGGCGGGAGGTAACAGATACGCAGTATTTT. Filled out from reference TRBV9 and TRBJ2-3, the complete variable domain reads DSGVTQTPKHLITATGQRVTLRCSPRSGDLSVYWYQQSLDQGLQFLIQYYNGEERAKGNILERFSAQQFPDLHSELNLSSLELGDSALYFCASSPDGREVTDTQYFGPGTRLTVL.